This T cell receptor beta chain derives from a study of T cell responses to AZD1222 COVID-19 vaccine. Study results and limitations: Most donors were white British and more were female, and clonal diversity was possibly underestimated. Increases in Spike-specific TCR breadth and depth were seen after two AZD1222 doses.

Sequenced by immunoSEQ multiplex PCR; TCRdb stores in-frame clones only, minus some. There are approximately 170,000 clones in the sample; approximately 93% occur only once, and 3.5% to 4.5% lies in the top ten. Germline-derived CDR1 and CDR2 are LNHNV and YYDKDF (reference sequence). CDR3 size: 15 residues. V shed 2 bases and J 0 bases; nucleotides not matched to a gene: 4. Comment on this clone: The antigen is unknown.

This sequence was found in an adult in good health. The chain is built from TRBV15 and TRBJ2-7; 7 nucleotides line up with TRBD1. The sample in question was peripheral blood, obtained on day 0 of AZD1222 vaccination. CDR3 loop: CATSRRDSGSYEQYF. The CDR3 region has the DNA TGTGCCACCAGCAGAAGGGACAGTGGCTCCTACGAGCAGTACTTC.